The clone carrying this TCR beta chain was counted only a few times. The data stem from a study of blood T cell repertoires in COVID-19. Study context: Nucleic acid was either cDNA or gDNA, and it came from T cells, B-cell-depleted T cells, or PBMCs.

CDR3 size: 14 residues. The ends lost 2 bases at V and 3 bases at J; junction bases unmatched: 4. CDR1 and CDR2 from the germline V gene are MNHEY and SVGEGT. Measured with immunoSEQ multiplex PCR; TCRdb has only the in-frame clones, and not every one. The sample consists of about 220,000 clones, roughly 81% of them appearing once. This chain connects TRBV6-2 or TRBV6-3 to TRBJ2-7; TRBD1 aligns across 7 bases. The sequence derives from a man aged 50 to 60 who had recovered from COVID-19. The sequenced sample was peripheral blood. This CDR3 is CASSYRGLGYEQYF. DNA for the CDR3: TGTGCCAGCAGTTACAGGGGGCTTGGCTACGAGCAGTACTTC.